The TCR beta chain under discussion was sequenced for a study of neurological immune-mediated disorders. Study results and caveats: Patients with HTLV-1-associated myelopathy showed the most TCR clonal expansion. Those with multiple sclerosis showed the least, falling below healthy controls.

As for the cDNA, it was generated by 5'RACE with 10-nucleotide random UMIs. TCRdb passed the 5' RACE reads through MiXCR, listing each CDR3 protein once. Among approximately 30,000 distinct CDR3 sequences listed, more than 20% were seen once. This clonotype was detected ten times or more. Its antigen is unidentified. The TCR originated in a woman aged 55-70 years in good health. The source material was PBMCs.

The CDR3 sequence is CASSLGPAYEQYF. Written as DNA, the CDR3 is TGTGCCAGCAGCTTAGGGCCAGCCTACGAGCAGTACTTC. The V and J genes are TRBV5-5 and TRBJ2-7, with D unresolved. There are 13 residues in the CDR3. Germline V gene sequence: CDR1 SGHKS, CDR2 YYEKEE (reference sequence). The V gene lost 2 bases and the J gene lost 2 bases, with 8 bases spanning the gap.